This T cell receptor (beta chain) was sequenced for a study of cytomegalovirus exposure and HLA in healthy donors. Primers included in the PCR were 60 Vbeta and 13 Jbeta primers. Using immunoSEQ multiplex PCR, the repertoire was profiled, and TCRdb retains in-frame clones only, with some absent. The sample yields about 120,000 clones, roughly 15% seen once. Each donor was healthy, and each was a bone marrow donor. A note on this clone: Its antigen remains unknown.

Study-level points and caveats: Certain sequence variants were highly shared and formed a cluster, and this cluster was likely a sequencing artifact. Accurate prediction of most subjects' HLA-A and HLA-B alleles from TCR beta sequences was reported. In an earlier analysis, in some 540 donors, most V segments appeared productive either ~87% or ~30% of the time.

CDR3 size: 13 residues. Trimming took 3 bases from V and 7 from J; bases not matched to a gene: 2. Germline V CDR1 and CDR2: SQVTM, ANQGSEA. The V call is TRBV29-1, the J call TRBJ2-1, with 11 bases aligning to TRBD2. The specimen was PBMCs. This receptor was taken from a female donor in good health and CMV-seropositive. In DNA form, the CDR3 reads TGCAGCGTTGACGTAGCGGGAGGGAATGAGCAGTTCTTC. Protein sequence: CSVDVAGGNEQFF.